This T cell receptor beta chain was obtained from a study of cytomegalovirus exposure and HLA in healthy donors (dated by TCRdb to about 2017). As for the study more broadly: According to a later analysis, one platform produced both the roughly 110 validation repertoires and the roughly 660 repertoires of the first cohort. The study was designed to test whether signatures of past pathogen exposure could be identified by cataloging public T cell receptors. Besides the first cohort of 666 subjects, a separate validation cohort made up of over 100 different subjects was used. To predict cytomegalovirus infection status, the study combined high-throughput TCR immunosequencing, statistical association of individual TCRs with disease status, and machine learning.

Of note for this clone: The antigen it recognizes is unknown. Base qualities are not at hand, and no much larger clone is one base apart.

CDR1 and CDR2 are drawn from the germline V gene: MNHNS, SASEGT. The CDR3 covers 14 residues, taking in both the cysteine and the phenylalanine. Of the read, only the CDR3 DNA is kept; its 42 bases are in frame from base 1. V is pared back by 6 bases and J by 2 bases, with 10 bases lying between the germline termini. The investigation overall reported the following: In vitro tests confirmed that a few of the cytomegalovirus-associated TCR beta chains recognize cytomegalovirus antigens. The classifier was reported to diagnose cytomegalovirus status with high specificity and sensitivity in both the original and validation cohorts. According to the authors, the approach could potentially be generalized to other disease states and immunological phenotypes. Most TCR sequences were observed very rarely across donors, whereas some public TCRs were present in many individuals. All 120 or so repertoires were used to score co-occurrence in the validation cohort in a later analysis, because that analysis had no HLA typing for the cohort. In a later analysis, TCRs clustered in the first cohort were found to also tend to co-occur in the 110 or so validation repertoires, with approximately 94% of cluster scores above 0. In the study, 150 to 200 TCR beta chains were listed as associated with cytomegalovirus.

Donors formed part of the validation cohort, which comprised over a hundred subjects and was distinct from the first cohort of 550 to 850 subjects. The library was prepared using the immunoSEQ multiplex PCR assay. The authors' analysis ran thus. A statistical classification framework was built to diagnose cytomegalovirus status from the catalog of TCR beta chain sequences. TCRdb took over this immuneACCESS table, retaining in-frame rearrangements with V and J assigned. Such tables are incomplete; in checked studies, under half of the missing clones stem from an unresolved V gene, and the remainder is unexplained. The DNA was the basis for D and trimming; V, J and clone size are from that table. For this sample there are about 360,000 clones; more than 80% appear just once. The ten biggest clones cover 0.65% to 0.95% of the sample.

The specimen sequenced was PBMCs. The chain couples TRBV6-1 to TRBJ2-2, with the identity of the D gene unclear. The source is a woman in her late teens or twenties in good health and CMV-seronegative. The bases read TGTGCCAGCAGGACTTTACTTAACACCGGGGAGCTGTTTTTT. This translates into CASRTLLNTGELFF.